This record concerns one T cell receptor (beta chain) sequence. What it recognizes is unknown. For every donor, a draw yielded roughly 10 milliliters of peripheral blood. Alongside a J-beta primer mix, a sample-barcoded 5' primer served in a second PCR lasting roughly 6 to 11 cycles. Each cDNA molecule was tagged by a template-switch adaptor that had 12 random nucleotides. TCRdb reprocessed the 5' RACE reads via MiXCR and lists one record per CDR3 protein. The data contain about 1.8 million distinct CDR3 sequences, roughly 52% of them singletons. The data derive from a study of blood T cells in healthy people across ages. Study-wide points: With naive T cell percentage, TCR beta diversity showed a strong correlation. Lack of knowledge of donor CMV status possibly confounded expanded clonotype changes.

V gave up 3 bases and J gave up 2 bases; unmatched junction bases: 6. There are 14 residues in the CDR3. Germline assignment: CDR1 DFQATT and CDR2 SNEGSKA (reference sequence). The clonotype originates from a woman in her thirties or forties in good health. The chain has TRBV20-1 and TRBJ2-5; the match to TRBD1 covers 7 bases. The sample consisted of blood. The CDR3 spells CSASRGLGQETQYF. The CDR3, as DNA: TGCAGTGCTAGCAGGGGGTTAGGGCAAGAGACCCAGTACTTC.